The T cell receptor beta chain described here comes from a study of Graves' ophthalmopathy and Graves' hyperthyroidism. As for the study in general: Peripheral blood was gathered at the point of initial diagnosis, before any treatment started.

A word on this clonotype: Its antigen remains unidentified. Its ends do not fully match the called genes, so a read error is possible.

Study-wide results and caveats: Both a roughly 70% sensitivity and a roughly 75% specificity characterized the model's predictions of ophthalmopathy progression.

A roughly 10 ml volume of fresh peripheral blood provided the PBMCs. RNA transcripts served as template for amplifying TCR beta CDR3 sequences. The first-round RT-PCR employed HTBI primers together with the Qiagen OneStep RT-PCR kit. A multiplex PCR was then performed as the second round. Each CDR3 protein is one row after TCRdb ran MiXCR on the multiplex PCR reads. The data hold tens of thousands of distinct CDR3 sequences, with 50% observed a single time. The CDR3 runs to 16 residues. From germline, CDR1 is SNHLY and CDR2 FYNNEI. The source of this sequence is an adult woman with stable Graves' hyperthyroidism. The V gene is TRBV2, the J gene TRBJ2-5; D might be TRBD2 (7 bases). The sample consisted of peripheral blood. The CDR3 DNA reads TGTGCCAGCAGCCGAGACCTAGGGGGAGGGCCTGAGAACCAGTACTTC. Translating it yields CASSRDLGGGPENQYF.